The entry below describes one T cell receptor beta chain. The length of the CDR3 is 16 residues. V lost 4 bases to trimming and J lost 4 bases, with 16 bases between them. Germline values: CDR1 MGHRA, CDR2 YSYEKL. This sample stems from a study of blood T cell repertoires in COVID-19. Sequencing used immunoSEQ multiplex PCR; TCRdb keeps in-frame clones, though not all of them. The sample has 400,000 to 450,000 clones, about nine tenths seen once. The clonotype was recovered from a woman aged 45-65 years with COVID-19, enrolled during active disease. V and J are TRBV4-1 and TRBJ2-2, with D tentatively TRBD1 (6 bases). The sequencing input was peripheral blood. CDR3 region: CASSLSDRRSTGELFF. The CDR3 DNA sequence: TGCGCCAGCAGCCTCTCGGACAGAAGATCCACCGGGGAGCTGTTTTTT.